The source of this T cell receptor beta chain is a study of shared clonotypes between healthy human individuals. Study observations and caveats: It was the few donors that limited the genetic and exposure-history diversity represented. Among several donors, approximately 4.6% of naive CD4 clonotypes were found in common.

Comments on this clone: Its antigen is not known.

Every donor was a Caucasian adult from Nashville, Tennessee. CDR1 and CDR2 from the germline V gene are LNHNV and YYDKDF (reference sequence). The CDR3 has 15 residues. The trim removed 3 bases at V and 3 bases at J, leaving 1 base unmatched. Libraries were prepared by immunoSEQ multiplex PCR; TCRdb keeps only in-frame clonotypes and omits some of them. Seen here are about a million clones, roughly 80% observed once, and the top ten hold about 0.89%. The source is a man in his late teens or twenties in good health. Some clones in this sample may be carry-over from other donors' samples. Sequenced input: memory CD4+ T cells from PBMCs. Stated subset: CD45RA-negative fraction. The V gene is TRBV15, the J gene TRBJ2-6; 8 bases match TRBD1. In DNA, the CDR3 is TGTGCCACCAGCAGCAGGGGGCTTGGGGCCAACGTCCTGACTTTC. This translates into CATSSRGLGANVLTF.